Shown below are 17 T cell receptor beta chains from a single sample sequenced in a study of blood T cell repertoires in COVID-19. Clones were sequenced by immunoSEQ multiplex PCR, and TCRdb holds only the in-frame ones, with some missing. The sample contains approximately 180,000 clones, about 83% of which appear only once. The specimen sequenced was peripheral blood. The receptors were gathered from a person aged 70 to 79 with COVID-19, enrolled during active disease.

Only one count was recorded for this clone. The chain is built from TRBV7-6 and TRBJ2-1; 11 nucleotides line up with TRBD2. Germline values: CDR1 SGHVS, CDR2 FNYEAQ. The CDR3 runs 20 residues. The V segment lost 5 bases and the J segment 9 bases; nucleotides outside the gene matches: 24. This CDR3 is CASSLLAGGPLIRTRGEQFF. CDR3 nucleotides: TGTGCCAGCAGCCTTCTAGCGGGAGGCCCCTTGATCCGTACTCGGGGTGAGCAGTTCTTC.

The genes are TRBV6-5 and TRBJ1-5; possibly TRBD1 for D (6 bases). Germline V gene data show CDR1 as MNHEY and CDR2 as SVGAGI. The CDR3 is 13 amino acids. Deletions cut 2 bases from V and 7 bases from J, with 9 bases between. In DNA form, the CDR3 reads TGTGCCAGCAGTTACCTCAGGGGCCAGCCCCAGCATTTT. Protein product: CASSYLRGQPQHF.

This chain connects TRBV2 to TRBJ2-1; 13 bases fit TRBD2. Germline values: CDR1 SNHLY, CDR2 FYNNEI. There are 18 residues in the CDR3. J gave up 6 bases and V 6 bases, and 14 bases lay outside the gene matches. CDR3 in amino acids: CASRVPGTSGDPRNEQFF. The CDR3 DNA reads TGTGCCAGCAGAGTCCCCGGGACTAGCGGGGACCCTCGCAATGAGCAGTTCTTC.

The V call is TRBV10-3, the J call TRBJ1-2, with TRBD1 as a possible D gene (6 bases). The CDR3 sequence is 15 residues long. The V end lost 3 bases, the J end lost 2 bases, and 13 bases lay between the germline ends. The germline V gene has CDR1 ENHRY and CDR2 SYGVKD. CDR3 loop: CAISDRQVMNYGYTF. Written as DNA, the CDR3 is TGTGCCATCAGTGACAGACAGGTCATGAACTATGGCTACACCTTC.

In DNA, the CDR3 is TGTGCCCTAGTGGGGGGTACGCAGTATTTT. Protein: CALVGGTQYF. This chain joins TRBV7-9 and TRBJ2-3; TRBD2 is a possible D gene (6 bases). Trimming left V 11 bases short and J 8 bases short, with 11 bases between. The CDR3 consists of 10 residues. CDR1 and CDR2 (germline): SEHNR, FQNEAQ (reference sequence).

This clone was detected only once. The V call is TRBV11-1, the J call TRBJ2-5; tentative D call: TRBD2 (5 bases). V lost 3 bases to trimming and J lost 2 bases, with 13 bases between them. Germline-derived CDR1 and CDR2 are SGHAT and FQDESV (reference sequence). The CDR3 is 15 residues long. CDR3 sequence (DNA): TGTGCCAGCAGCTTCGCCTATTTAGCGCAAGAGACCCAGTACTTC. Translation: CASSFAYLAQETQYF.

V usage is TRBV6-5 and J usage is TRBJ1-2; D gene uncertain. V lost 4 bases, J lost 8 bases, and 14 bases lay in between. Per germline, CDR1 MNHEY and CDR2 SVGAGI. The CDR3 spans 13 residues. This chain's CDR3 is CASSLTTAGGYTF. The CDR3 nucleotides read TGTGCCAGCAGTTTGACCACGGCGGGGGGCTACACCTTC.

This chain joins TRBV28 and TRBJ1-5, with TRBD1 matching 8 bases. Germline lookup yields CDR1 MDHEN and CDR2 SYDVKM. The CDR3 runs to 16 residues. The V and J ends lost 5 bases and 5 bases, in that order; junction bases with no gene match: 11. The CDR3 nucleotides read TGTGCCAGCAGTCTCCTCTCGGGACAGGAGTATCAGCCCCAGCATTTT. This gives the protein CASSLLSGQEYQPQHF.

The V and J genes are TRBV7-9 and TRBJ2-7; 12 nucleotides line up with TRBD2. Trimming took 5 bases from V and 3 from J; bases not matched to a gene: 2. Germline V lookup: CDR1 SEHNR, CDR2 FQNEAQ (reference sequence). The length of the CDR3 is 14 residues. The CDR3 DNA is TGTGCCAGCAGCATGACTAGCGGGGGCTACGAGCAGTACTTC. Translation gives CASSMTSGGYEQYF.

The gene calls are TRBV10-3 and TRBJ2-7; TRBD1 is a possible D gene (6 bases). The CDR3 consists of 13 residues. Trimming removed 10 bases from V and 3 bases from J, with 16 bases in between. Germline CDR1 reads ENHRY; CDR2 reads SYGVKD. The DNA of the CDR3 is TGTGCCACCAGGGACACCCTGGACTACGAGCAGTACTTC. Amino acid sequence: CATRDTLDYEQYF.

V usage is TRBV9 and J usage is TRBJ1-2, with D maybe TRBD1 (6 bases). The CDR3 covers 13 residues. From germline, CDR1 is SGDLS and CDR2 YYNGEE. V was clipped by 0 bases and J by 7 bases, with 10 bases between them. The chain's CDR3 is CASSVGARGGYTF. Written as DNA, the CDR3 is TGTGCCAGCAGCGTAGGGGCCAGGGGTGGCTACACCTTC.

CDR3 residues: CSVEFDRGVGNEQFF. The CDR3 bases are TGCAGCGTTGAATTCGACAGGGGTGTTGGAAATGAGCAGTTCTTC. The J gene is TRBJ2-1, the V gene TRBV29-1, with 8 bases aligning to TRBD1. The V gene end was trimmed by 2 bases and the J gene end by 7 bases; junction bases not matched to a gene: 10. From germline, CDR1 is SQVTM and CDR2 ANQGSEA. This CDR3 region has 15 residues.

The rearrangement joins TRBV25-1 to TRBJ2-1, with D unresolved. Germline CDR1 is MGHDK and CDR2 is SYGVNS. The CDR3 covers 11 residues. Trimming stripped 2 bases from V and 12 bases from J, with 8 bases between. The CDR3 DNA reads TGTGCCAGCAGTGAAAGTTCGGGGCAGTTCTTC. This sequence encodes CASSESSGQFF.

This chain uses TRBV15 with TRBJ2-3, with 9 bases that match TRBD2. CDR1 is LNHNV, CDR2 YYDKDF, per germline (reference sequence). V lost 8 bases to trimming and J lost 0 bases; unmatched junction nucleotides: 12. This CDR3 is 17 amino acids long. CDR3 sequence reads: CATAGFSGGHSTDTQYF. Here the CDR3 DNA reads TGTGCCACCGCCGGTTTTAGCGGGGGCCATAGCACAGATACGCAGTATTTT.

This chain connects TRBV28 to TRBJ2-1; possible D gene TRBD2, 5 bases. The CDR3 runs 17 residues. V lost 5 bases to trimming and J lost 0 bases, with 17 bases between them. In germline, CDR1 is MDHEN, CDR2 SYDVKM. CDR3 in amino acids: CASSPGGGRSSYNEQFF. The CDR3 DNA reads TGTGCCAGCAGTCCCGGAGGCGGGCGTAGCTCCTACAATGAGCAGTTCTTC.

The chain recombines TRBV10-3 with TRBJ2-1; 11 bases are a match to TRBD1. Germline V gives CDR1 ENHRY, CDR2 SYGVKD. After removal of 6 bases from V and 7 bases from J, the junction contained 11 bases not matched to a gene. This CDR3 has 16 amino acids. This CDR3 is CAIRTGTGGGGNEQFF. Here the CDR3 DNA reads TGTGCCATCAGAACCGGGACAGGGGGAGGTGGAAATGAGCAGTTCTTC.

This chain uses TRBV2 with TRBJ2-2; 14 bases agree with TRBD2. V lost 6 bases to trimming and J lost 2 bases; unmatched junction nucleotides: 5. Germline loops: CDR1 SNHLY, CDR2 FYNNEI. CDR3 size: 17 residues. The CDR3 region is CASSGTSGRGNTGELFF. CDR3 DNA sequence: TGTGCCAGCAGCGGGACTAGCGGGAGAGGTAACACCGGGGAGCTGTTTTTT.